This T cell receptor beta chain was identified during a study of response to subunit inactivated influenza vaccine. MiXCR, run by TCRdb on the RT-PCR reads, gives a single entry per CDR3 protein. The table includes roughly 790,000 distinct CDR3 sequences, about 20% detected once. Germline loops: CDR1 SGHRS, CDR2 YFSETQ. There are 15 residues in the CDR3. Unmatched junction bases numbered 4, after V lost 5 bases and J lost 2 bases. Only a few counts were recorded for this clonotype. Its antigen remains unknown. General study findings and limits: It was suggested by the authors that few new T cells are recruited by each seasonal influenza vaccination.

This material consisted of PBMCs from blood, taken 5 days after vaccination. The TCR was taken from a man between 45 and 60 years old who received an inactivated influenza vaccine. The chain links TRBV5-1 to TRBJ2-6; 7 bases are shared with TRBD1. CDR3: CASRQTGAGANVLTF. The CDR3 DNA reads as TGCGCCAGCAGACAAACAGGGGCTGGGGCCAACGTCCTGACTTTC.